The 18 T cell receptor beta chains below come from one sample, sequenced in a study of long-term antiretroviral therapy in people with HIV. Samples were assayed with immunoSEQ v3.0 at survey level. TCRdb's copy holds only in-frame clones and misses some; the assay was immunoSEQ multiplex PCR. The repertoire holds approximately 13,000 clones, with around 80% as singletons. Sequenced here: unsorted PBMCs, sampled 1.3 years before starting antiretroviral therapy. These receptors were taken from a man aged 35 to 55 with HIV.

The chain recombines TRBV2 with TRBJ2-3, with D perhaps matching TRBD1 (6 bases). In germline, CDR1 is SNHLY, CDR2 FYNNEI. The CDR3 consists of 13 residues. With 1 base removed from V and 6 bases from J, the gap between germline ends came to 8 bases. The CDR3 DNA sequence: TGTGCCAGCAGTGAAGGGGGGCGGGATACGCAGTATTTT. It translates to CASSEGGRDTQYF. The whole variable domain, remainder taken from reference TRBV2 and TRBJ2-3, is EPEVTQTPSHQVTQMGQEVILRCVPISNHLYFYWYRQILGQKVEFLVSFYNNEISEKSEIFDDQFSVERPDGSNFTLKIRSTKLEDSAMYFCASSEGGRDTQYFGPGTRLTVL.

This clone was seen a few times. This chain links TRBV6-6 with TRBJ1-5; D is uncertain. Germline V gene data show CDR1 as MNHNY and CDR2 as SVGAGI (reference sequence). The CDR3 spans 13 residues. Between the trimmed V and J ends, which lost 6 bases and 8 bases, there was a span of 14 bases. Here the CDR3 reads CASSRPPGEPQHF. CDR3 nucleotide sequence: TGTGCCAGCAGCCGACCCCCTGGGGAGCCCCAGCATTTT.

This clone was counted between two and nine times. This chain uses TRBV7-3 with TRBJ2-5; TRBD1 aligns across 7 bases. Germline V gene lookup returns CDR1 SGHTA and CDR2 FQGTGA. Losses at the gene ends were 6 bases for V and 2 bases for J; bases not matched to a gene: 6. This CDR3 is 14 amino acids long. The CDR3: CASSLQGPQETQYF. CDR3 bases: TGTGCCAGCAGTTTACAGGGGCCACAAGAGACCCAGTACTTC.

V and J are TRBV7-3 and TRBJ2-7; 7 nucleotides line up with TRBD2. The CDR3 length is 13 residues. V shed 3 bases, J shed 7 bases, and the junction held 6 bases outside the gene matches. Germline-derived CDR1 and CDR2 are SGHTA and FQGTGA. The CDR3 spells CASSLGLWEEQYF. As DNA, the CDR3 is TGTGCCAGCAGCTTGGGACTATGGGAAGAGCAGTACTTC.

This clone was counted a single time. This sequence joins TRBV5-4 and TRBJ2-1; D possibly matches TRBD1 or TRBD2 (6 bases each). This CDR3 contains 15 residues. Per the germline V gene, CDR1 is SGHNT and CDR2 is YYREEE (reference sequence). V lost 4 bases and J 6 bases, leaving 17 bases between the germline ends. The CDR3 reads CASSRQGLGGNEQFF. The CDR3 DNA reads TGTGCCAGCAGCCGTCAGGGGTTGGGAGGCAATGAGCAGTTCTTC.

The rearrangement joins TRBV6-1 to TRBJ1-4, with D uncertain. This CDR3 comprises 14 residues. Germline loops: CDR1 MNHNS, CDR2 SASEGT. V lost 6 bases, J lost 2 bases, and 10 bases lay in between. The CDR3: CASSATLTNEKLFF. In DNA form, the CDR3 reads TGTGCCAGCAGCGCGACACTCACTAATGAAAAACTGTTTTTT.

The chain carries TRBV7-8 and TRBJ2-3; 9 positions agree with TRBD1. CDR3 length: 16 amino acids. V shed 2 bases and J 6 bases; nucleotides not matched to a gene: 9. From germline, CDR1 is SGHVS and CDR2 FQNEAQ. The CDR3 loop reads CASSLKQGALWDTQYF. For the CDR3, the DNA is TGTGCCAGCAGCTTAAAACAGGGGGCTTTATGGGATACGCAGTATTTT. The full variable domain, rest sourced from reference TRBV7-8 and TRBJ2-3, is GAGVSQSPRYKVAKRGQDVALRCDPISGHVSLFWYQQALGQGPEFLTYFQNEAQLDKSGLPSDRFFAERPEGSVSTLKIQRTQQEDSAVYLCASSLKQGALWDTQYFGPGTRLTVL.

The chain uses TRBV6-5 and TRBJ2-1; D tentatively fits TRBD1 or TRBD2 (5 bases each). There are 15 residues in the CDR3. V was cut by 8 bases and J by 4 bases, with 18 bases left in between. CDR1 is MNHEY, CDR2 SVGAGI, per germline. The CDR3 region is CASSPSQGRYNEQFF. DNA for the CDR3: TGTGCCAGCTCCCCATCCCAGGGACGGTACAATGAGCAGTTCTTC.

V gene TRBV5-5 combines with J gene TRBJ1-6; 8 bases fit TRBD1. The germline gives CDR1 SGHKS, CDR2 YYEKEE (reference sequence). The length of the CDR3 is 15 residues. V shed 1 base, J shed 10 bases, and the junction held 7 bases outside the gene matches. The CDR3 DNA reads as TGTGCCAGCAGCTTGATGCGGACAGGGAACTCACCCCTCCACTTT. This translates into CASSLMRTGNSPLHF.

This CDR3 is CASSLGPNTGELFF. The DNA of the CDR3 is TGTGCCAGCAGCTTGGGACCTAACACCGGGGAGCTGTTTTTT. The V gene is TRBV5-4, the J gene TRBJ2-2; unclear D gene. There are 14 residues in the CDR3. The V end lost 0 bases, the J end lost 2 bases, and 5 bases lay between the germline ends. The germline CDR1 and CDR2 sequences are SGHNT and YYREEE (reference sequence).

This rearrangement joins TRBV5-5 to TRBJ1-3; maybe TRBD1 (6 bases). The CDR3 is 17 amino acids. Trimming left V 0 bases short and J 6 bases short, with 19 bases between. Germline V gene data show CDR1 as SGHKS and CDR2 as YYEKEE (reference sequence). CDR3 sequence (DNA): TGTGCCAGCAGCTTGGCCACGGGGGCCATGACAAAAAACACCATATATTTT. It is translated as CASSLATGAMTKNTIYF.

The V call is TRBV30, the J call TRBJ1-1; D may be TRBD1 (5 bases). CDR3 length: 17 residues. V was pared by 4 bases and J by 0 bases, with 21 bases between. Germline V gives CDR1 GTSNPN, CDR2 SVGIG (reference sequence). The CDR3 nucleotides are TGTGCCTGGAAACACCTCCCCGGACAATCTATGAACACTGAAGCTTTCTTT. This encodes CAWKHLPGQSMNTEAFF. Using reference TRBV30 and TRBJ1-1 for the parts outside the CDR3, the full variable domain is SQTIHQWPATLVQPVGSPLSLECTVEGTSNPNLYWYRQAAGRGLQLLFYSVGIGQISSEVPQNLSASRPQDRQFILSSKKLLLSDSGFYLCAWKHLPGQSMNTEAFFGQGTRLTVV.

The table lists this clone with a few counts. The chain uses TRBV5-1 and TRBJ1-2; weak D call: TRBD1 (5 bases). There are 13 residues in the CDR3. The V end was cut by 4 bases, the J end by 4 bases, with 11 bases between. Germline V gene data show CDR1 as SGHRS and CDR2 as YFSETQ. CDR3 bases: TGCGCCAGCAGCGGAGGGGTCCTCTATGGCTACACCTTC. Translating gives CASSGGVLYGYTF.

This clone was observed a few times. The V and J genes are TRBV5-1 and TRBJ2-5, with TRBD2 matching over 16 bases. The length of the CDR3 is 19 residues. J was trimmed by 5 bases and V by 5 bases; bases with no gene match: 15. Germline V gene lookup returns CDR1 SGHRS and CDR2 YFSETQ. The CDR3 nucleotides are TGCGCCAGCAGTTCAGACCCGGGACTAGCGGGGGGGCCGAGGGAGACCCAGTACTTC. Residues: CASSSDPGLAGGPRETQYF.

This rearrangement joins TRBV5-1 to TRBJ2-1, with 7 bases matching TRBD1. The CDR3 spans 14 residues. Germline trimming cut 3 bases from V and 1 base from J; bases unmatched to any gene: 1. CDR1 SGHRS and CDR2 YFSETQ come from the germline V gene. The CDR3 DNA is TGCGCCAGCAGCTGGGGACAGTCCTACAATGAGCAGTTCTTC. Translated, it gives CASSWGQSYNEQFF.

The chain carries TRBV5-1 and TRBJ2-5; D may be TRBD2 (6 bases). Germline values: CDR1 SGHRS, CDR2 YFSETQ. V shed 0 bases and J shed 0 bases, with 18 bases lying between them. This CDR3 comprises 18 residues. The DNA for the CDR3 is TGCGCCAGCAGCTTGGCCCCCAGCGGTAGCGGTCACCAAGAGACCCAGTACTTC. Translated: CASSLAPSGSGHQETQYF.

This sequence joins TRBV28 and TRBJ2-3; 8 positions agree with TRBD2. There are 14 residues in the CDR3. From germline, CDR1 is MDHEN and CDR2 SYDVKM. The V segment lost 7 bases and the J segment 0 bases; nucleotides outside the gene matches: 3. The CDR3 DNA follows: TGTGCCAGCACTTCGGGGGGGAGCACAGATACGCAGTATTTT. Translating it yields CASTSGGSTDTQYF.

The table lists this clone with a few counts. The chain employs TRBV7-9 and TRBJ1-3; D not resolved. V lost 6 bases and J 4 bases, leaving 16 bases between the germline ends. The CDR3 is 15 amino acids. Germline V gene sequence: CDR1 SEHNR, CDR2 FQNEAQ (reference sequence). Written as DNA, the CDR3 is TGTGCCAGCAGTCCACCGGGCGCGAGGGGAAACACCATATATTTT. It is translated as CASSPPGARGNTIYF. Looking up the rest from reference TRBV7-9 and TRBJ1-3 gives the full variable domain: DTGVSQNPRHKITKRGQNVTFRCDPISEHNRLYWYRQTLGQGPEFLTYFQNEAQLEKSRLLSDRFSAERPKGSFSTLEIQRTEQGDSAMYLCASSPPGARGNTIYFGEGSWLTVV.